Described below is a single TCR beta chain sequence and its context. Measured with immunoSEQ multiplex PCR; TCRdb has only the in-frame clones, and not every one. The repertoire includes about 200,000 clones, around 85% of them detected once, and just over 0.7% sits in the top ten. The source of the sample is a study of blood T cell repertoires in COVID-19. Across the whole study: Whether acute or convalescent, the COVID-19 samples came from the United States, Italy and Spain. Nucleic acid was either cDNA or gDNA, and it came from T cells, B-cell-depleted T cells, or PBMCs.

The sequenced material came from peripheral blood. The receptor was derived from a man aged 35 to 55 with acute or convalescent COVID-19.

The CDR3 sequence is CASSEGTHQGSIYF. The CDR3 DNA sequence: TGTGCCAGCAGTGAAGGGACTCACCAGGGGTCCATATATTTT. The chain links TRBV6-1 to TRBJ1-3; a weak D match, TRBD1 (6 bases). Trimming shortened V by 1 base and J by 11 bases, and 15 bases separated the two germline ends. The CDR3 totals 14 residues. The V gene's germline CDR1 is MNHNS and CDR2 SASEGT.